This T cell receptor beta chain originates from a study of cytomegalovirus exposure and HLA in healthy donors. Study results and limitations: An assumption of roughly uniform sequencing depth across donors underlay the presence/absence analyses. Analysis was carried out at a later point, and it linked a missense DCLRE1C variant to TCR beta V- and J-gene trimming.

PCR primers comprised 60 Vbeta and 13 Jbeta primers. TCRdb's copy holds only in-frame clones and misses some; the assay was immunoSEQ multiplex PCR. The sample holds about 130,000 clones, 70% to 80% seen once. With regard to this clone: Its matching antigen is unknown.

Germline V CDR1 and CDR2: MNHNS, SASEGT. The CDR3 is made up of 15 amino acids. J gave up 2 bases and V 0 bases, and 3 bases lay outside the gene matches. The sequence was obtained from a man aged 35-49 years in good health and CMV-seropositive. The sequencing sample was made of PBMCs. The chain is built from TRBV6-1 and TRBJ2-7; 8 bases are shared with TRBD1. Written as DNA, the CDR3 is TGTGCCAGCAGTGAAGCGGGGACAGGAACCTACGAGCAGTACTTC. Protein product: CASSEAGTGTYEQYF.